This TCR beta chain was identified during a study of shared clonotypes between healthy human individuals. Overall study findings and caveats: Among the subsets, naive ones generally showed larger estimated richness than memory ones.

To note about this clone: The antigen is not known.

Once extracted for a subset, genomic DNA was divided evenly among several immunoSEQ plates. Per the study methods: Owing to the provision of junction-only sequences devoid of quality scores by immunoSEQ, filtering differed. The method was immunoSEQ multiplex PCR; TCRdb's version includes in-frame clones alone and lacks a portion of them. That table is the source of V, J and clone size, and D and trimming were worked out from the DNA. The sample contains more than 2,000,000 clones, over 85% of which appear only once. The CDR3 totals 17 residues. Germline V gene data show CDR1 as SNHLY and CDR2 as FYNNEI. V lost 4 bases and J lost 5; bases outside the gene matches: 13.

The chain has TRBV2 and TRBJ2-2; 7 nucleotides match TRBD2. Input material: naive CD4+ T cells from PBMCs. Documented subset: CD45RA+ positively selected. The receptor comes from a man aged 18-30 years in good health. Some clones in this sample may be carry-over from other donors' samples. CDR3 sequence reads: CASSALAGVRRTGELFF. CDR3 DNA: TGTGCCAGCAGTGCCCTTGCGGGGGTAAGAAGGACCGGGGAGCTGTTTTTT.